The TCR beta chain described here comes from a study of blood T cells in healthy people across ages. The CDR3 sequence is 18 residues long. The germline CDR1 and CDR2 sequences are DFQATT and SNEGSKA (reference sequence). With regard to this clonotype: Its antigen is undetermined.

Whole-study results and caveats: A strong correlation between TCR beta diversity and naive T cell percentage was seen. A roughly linear fall in TCR beta diversity per million T cells was seen with increasing age.

Each donor gave around 9.6 milliliters of peripheral blood. Primers used in a second PCR of about 7 to 12 cycles were a sample-barcoded 5' primer and a J-beta primer mix. One entry per CDR3 protein results from TCRdb running MiXCR on the 5' RACE reads. The table has about 500,000 distinct CDR3 sequences, 24% seen once. The sample was also linked to a second study, of T cells of mothers and their children.

The rearrangement uses TRBV20-1 and TRBJ2-5, with TRBD2 matching 15 bases. The last part of the DNA fits TRBJ2-7 better; the J call may be wrong. The sample was blood. This receptor was taken from a boy aged 5-17 years in good health. The chain's CDR3 is CSARNPGLAGGATYEQYF. In DNA, the CDR3 is TGCAGTGCTAGAAATCCGGGACTAGCGGGAGGAGCGACCTACGAGCAGTACTTC.